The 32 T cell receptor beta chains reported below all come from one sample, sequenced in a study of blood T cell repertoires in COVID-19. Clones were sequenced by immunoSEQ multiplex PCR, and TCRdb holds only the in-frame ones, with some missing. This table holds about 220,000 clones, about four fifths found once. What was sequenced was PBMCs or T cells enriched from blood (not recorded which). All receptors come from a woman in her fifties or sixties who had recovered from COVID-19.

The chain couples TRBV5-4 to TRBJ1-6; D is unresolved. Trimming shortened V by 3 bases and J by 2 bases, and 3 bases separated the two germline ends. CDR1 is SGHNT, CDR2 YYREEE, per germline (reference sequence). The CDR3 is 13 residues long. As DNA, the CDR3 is TGTGCCAGCAGCTACACCTATAATTCACCCCTCCACTTT. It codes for CASSYTYNSPLHF.

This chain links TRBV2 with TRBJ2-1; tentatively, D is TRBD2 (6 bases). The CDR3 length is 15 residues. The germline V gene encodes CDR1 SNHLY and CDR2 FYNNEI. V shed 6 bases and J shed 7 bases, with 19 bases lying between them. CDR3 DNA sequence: TGTGCCAGCAGCCTAAGCTCGGGACTCATAAATGAGCAGTTCTTC. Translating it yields CASSLSSGLINEQFF.

The CDR3 here is CASSLVEREQYF. CDR3 coding DNA: TGTGCCAGCAGCTTGGTTGAGCGCGAGCAGTACTTC. The rearrangement joins TRBV5-5 to TRBJ2-7; D not certain. Germline CDR1 SGHKS, CDR2 YYEKEE (reference sequence). V lost 0 bases and J lost 6, with 7 bases in between. There are 12 residues in the CDR3.

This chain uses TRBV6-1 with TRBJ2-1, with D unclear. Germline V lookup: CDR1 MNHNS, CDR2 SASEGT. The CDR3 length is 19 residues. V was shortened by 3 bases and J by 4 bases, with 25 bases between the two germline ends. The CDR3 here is CASSDEPHLLNSYYNEQFF. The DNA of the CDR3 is TGTGCCAGCAGTGACGAGCCTCATCTACTCAATTCGTATTACAATGAGCAGTTCTTC.

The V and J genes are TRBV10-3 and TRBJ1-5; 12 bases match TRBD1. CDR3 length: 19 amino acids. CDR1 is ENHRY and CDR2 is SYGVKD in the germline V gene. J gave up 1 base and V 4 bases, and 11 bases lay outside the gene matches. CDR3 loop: CAISASPGQGAMSNQPQHF. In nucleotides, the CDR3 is TGTGCCATCAGTGCATCACCGGGACAGGGGGCGATGAGCAATCAGCCCCAGCATTTT.

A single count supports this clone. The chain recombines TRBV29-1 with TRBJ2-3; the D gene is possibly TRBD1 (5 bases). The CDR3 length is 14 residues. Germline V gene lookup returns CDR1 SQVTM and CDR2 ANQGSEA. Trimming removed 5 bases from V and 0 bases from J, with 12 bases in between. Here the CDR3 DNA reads TGCAGCGTTAATCAGGGCCTGAGCACAGATACGCAGTATTTT. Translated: CSVNQGLSTDTQYF.

CDR3 loop: CASSQLGEVPGQFF. The CDR3 nucleotides read TGTGCCAGCAGCCAACTAGGGGAGGTGCCTGGGCAGTTCTTC. The genes are TRBV7-9 and TRBJ2-1, with D possibly being TRBD2 (6 bases). The CDR3 is 14 amino acids. Germline V gene data show CDR1 as SEHNR and CDR2 as FQNEAQ (reference sequence). V gave up 5 bases and J gave up 12 bases, with 20 bases separating them.

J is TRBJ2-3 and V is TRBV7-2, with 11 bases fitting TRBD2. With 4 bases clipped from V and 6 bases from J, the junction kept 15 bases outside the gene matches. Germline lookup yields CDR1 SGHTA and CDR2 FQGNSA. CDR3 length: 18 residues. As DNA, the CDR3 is TGTGCCAGCAGCTCCCTGGCGGTAGCGGGGGGGCTGCGGGATACGCAGTATTTT. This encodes CASSSLAVAGGLRDTQYF.

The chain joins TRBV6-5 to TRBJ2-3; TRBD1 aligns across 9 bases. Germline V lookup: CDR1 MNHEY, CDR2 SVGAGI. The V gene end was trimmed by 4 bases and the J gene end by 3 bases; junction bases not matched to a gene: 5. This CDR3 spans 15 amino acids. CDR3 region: CASSLDRGGTDTQYF. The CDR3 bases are TGTGCCAGCAGTTTGGACAGGGGCGGAACAGATACGCAGTATTTT.

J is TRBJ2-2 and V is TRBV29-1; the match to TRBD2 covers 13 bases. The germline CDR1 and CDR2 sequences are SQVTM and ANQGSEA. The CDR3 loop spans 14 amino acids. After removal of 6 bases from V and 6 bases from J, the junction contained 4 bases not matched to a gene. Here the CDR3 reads CSVGTSGIAGELFF. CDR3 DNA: TGCAGCGTGGGGACTAGCGGGATAGCCGGGGAGCTGTTTTTT.

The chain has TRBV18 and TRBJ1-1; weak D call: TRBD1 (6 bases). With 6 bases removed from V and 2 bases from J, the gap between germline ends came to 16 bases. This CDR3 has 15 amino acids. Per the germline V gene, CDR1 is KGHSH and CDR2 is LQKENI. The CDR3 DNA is TGTGCCAGCTCCCAAGGACAGAGAATTAACACTGAAGCTTTCTTT. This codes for CASSQGQRINTEAFF.

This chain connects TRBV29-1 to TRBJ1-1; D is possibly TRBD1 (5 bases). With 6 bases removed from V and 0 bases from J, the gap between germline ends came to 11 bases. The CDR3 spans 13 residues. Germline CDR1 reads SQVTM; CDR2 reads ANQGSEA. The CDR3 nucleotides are TGCAGCGTGTTTTTGGGGCTGAACACTGAAGCTTTCTTT. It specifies CSVFLGLNTEAFF.

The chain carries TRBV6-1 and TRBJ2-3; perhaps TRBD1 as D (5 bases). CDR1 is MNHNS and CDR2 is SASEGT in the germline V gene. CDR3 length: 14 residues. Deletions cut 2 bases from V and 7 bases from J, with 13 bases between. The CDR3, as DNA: TGTGCCAGCAGTGAAAGCTCCCAGGGAAATACGCAGTATTTT. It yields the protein CASSESSQGNTQYF.

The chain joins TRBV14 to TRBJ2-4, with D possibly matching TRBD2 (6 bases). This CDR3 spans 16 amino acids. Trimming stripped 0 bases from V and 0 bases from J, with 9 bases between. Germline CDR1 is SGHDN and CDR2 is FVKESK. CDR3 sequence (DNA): TGTGCCAGCAGCCAAGATGGGAGGCTAGCCAAAAACATTCAGTACTTC. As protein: CASSQDGRLAKNIQYF.

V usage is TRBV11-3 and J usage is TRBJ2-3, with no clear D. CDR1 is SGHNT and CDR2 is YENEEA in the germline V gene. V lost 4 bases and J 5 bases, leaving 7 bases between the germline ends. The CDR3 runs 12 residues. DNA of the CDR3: TGTGCCAGCAGCTCGGCGGAAGATACGCAGTATTTT. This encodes CASSSAEDTQYF.

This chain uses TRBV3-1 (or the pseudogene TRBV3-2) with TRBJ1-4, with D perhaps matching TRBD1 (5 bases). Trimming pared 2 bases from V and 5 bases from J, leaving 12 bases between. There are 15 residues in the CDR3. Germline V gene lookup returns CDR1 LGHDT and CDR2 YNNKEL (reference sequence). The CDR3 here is CASSQQMGGNEKLFF. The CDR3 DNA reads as TGTGCCAGCAGCCAACAGATGGGGGGGAATGAAAAACTGTTTTTT.

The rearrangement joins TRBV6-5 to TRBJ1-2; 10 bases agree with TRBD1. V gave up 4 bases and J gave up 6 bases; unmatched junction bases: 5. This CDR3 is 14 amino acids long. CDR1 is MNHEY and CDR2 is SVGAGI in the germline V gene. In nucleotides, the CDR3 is TGTGCCAGCAGTTCCCCGACAGGGGGCCATGGCTACACCTTC. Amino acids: CASSSPTGGHGYTF.

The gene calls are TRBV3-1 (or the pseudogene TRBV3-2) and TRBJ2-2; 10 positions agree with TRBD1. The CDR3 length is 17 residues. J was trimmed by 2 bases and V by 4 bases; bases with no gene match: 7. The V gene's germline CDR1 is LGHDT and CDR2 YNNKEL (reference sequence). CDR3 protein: CASSLFGTGDNTGELFF. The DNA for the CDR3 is TGTGCCAGCAGCCTTTTCGGGACAGGGGATAACACCGGGGAGCTGTTTTTT.

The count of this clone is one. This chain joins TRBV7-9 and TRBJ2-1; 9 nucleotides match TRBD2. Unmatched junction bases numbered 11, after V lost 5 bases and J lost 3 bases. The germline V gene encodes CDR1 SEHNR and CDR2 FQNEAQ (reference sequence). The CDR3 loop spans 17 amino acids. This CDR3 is CASSPPPRTSVYNEQFF. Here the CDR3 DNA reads TGTGCCAGCAGCCCGCCCCCCAGGACTAGCGTCTACAATGAGCAGTTCTTC. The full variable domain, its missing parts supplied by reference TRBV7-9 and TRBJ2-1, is DTGVSQNPRHKITKRGQNVTFRCDPISEHNRLYWYRQTLGQGPEFLTYFQNEAQLEKSRLLSDRFSAERPKGSFSTLEIQRTEQGDSAMYLCASSPPPRTSVYNEQFFGPGTRLTVL.

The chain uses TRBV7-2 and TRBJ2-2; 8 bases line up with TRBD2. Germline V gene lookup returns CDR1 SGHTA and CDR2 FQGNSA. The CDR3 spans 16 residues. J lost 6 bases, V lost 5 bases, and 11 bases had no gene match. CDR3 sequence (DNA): TGTGCCAGCAGCATTCGGGCCCTCGGGGGGGCCGGGGAGCTGTTTTTT. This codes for CASSIRALGGAGELFF.

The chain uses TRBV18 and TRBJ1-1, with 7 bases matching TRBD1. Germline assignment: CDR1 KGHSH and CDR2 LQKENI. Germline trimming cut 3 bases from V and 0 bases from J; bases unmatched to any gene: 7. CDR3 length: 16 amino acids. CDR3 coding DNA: TGTGCCAGCTCACCTTCGACAGGGAACATGAACACTGAAGCTTTCTTT. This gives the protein CASSPSTGNMNTEAFF. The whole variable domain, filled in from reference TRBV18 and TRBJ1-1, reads NAGVMQNPRHLVRRRGQEARLRCSPMKGHSHVYWYRQLPEEGLKFMVYLQKENIIDESGMPKERFSAEFPKEGPSILRIQQVVRGDSAAYFCASSPSTGNMNTEAFFGQGTRLTVV.

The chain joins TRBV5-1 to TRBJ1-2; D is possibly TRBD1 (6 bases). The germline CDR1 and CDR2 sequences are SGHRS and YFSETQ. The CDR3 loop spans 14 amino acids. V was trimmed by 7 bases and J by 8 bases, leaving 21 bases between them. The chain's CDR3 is CASSMVGAEWGYTF. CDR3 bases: TGCGCCAGCTCCATGGTGGGGGCTGAGTGGGGCTACACCTTC.

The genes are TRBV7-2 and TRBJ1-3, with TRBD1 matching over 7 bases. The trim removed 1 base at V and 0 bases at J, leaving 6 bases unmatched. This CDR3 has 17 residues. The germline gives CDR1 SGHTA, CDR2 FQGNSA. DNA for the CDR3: TGTGCCAGCAGCTTAGTAGGGGGCACCGCCTCTGGAAACACCATATATTTT. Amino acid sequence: CASSLVGGTASGNTIYF.

As DNA, the CDR3 is TGTGCCAGTAGTACAATGAGCCTCGCAACTAATGAAAAACTGTTTTTT. This translates into CASSTMSLATNEKLFF. This chain uses TRBV19 with TRBJ1-4; D ambiguous. The CDR3 length is 16 residues. Germline V gene lookup returns CDR1 LNHDA and CDR2 SQIVND (reference sequence). Trimming left V 4 bases short and J 0 bases short, with 12 bases between.

In DNA form, the CDR3 reads TGTGCCAGCAGCTTGACTAGCGGGGGCGATGAGCAGTTCTTC. Protein product: CASSLTSGGDEQFF. This rearrangement joins TRBV7-6 to TRBJ2-1, with 12 bases that match TRBD2. The trim removed 3 bases at V and 8 bases at J, leaving 2 bases unmatched. The CDR3 has 14 amino acids. Looked up from germline, CDR1 is SGHVS and CDR2 is FNYEAQ.

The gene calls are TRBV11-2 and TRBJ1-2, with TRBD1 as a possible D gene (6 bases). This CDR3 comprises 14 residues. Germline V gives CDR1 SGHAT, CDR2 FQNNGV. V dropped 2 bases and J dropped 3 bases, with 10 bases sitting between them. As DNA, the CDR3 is TGTGCCAGCAGCTTACAGGGGCCCTACTATGGCTACACCTTC. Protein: CASSLQGPYYGYTF. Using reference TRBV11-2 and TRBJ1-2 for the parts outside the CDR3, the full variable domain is EAGVAQSPRYKIIEKRQSVAFWCNPISGHATLYWYQQILGQGPKLLIQFQNNGVVDDSQLPKDRFSAERLKGVDSTLKIQPAKLEDSAVYLCASSLQGPYYGYTFGSGTRLTVV.

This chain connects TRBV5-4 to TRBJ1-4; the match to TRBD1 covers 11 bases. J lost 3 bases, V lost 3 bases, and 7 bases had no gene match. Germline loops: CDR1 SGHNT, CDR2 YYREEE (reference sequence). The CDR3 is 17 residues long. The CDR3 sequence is CASSSDGDRGSNEKLFF. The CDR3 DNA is TGTGCCAGCAGCTCCGATGGGGACAGGGGGTCTAATGAAAAACTGTTTTTT.

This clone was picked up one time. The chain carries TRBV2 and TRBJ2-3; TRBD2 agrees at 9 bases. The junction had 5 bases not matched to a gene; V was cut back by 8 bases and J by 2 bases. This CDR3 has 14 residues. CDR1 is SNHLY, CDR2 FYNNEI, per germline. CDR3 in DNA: TGTGCCAGCGGGCGCGGGAGGGCCACAGATACGCAGTATTTT. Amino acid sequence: CASGRGRATDTQYF.

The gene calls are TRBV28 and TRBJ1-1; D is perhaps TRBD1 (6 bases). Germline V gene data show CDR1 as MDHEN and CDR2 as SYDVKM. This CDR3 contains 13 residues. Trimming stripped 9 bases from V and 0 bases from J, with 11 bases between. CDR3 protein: CASGGSLNTEAFF. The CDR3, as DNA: TGTGCCAGTGGGGGCAGCCTGAACACTGAAGCTTTCTTT.

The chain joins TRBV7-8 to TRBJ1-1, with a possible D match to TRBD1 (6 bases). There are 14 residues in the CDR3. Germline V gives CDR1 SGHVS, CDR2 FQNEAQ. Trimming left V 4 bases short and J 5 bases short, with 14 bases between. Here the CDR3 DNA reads TGTGCCAGCAGCTCACAACAGGGAGGGACTGAAGCTTTCTTT. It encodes CASSSQQGGTEAFF.

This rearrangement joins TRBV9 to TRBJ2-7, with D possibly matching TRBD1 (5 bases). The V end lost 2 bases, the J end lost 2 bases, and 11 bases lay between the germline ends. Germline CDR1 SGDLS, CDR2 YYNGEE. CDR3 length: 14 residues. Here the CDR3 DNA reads TGTGCCAGCAGCGTCACGGCAGGGACCTACGAGCAGTACTTC. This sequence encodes CASSVTAGTYEQYF. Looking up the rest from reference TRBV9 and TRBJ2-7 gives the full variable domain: DSGVTQTPKHLITATGQRVTLRCSPRSGDLSVYWYQQSLDQGLQFLIQYYNGEERAKGNILERFSAQQFPDLHSELNLSSLELGDSALYFCASSVTAGTYEQYFGPGTRLTVT.

Here the CDR3 reads CASILQASGSQETQYF. The CDR3 DNA is TGTGCCAGCATCCTTCAGGCTAGCGGGTCCCAAGAGACCCAGTACTTC. The chain combines TRBV5-6 with TRBJ2-5, with 8 bases identical to TRBD2. The CDR3 loop spans 16 amino acids. Trimming cost V 6 bases and J 1 base; bases outside gene matches: 11. The germline gives CDR1 SGHDT, CDR2 YYEEEE.